These 17 T cell receptor beta chains originate from one sample sequenced in a study of human T cells and chemical hapten exposure. One entry per CDR3 protein, called by TCRdb with MiXCR from the RACE reads. The data show some 45,000 distinct CDR3 sequences, approximately 9% seen once. The sample's time point: patch test 2, 6 weeks after DPC sensitization. As to treatment: therapeutic diphenylcyclopropenone sensitization with weekly scalp DPC. The sample here was whole blood, taken in connection with sensitization to the hapten diphenylcyclopropenone (DPC). The receptors shown here come from a woman between 40 and 55 years old with alopecia areata. Some clones in this sample may be carry-over from other donors' samples.

The CDR3 sequence is CASSPSSNQPQHF. CDR3 coding DNA: TGTGCCAGCAGCCCCTCTTCAAATCAGCCCCAGCATTTT. The gene calls are TRBV7-2 and TRBJ1-5; no firm D call. V lost 5 bases and J 4 bases, leaving 9 bases between the germline ends. Looked up from germline, CDR1 is SGHTA and CDR2 is FQGNSA. The CDR3 spans 13 residues.

At least ten counts were recorded for this clonotype. V usage is TRBV20-1 and J usage is TRBJ2-7; D is undetermined. This CDR3 region has 13 residues. V was pared by 0 bases and J by 3 bases, with 9 bases between. Per the germline V gene, CDR1 is DFQATT and CDR2 is SNEGSKA (reference sequence). CDR3 DNA: TGCAGTGCTAGAGATCCGAGCAACTACGAGCAGTACTTC. Its translation is CSARDPSNYEQYF.

This clonotype was detected many times. The chain links TRBV6-5 to TRBJ1-4, with unresolved D. CDR1 and CDR2 (germline): MNHEY, SVGAGI. The ends were cut back, 5 bases at V and 4 bases at J, with 14 bases in the middle. The CDR3 totals 15 residues. CDR3 in amino acids: CASSPEGLYNEKLFF. CDR3 nucleotides: TGTGCCAGCAGTCCTGAGGGCCTATATAATGAAAAACTGTTTTTT.

This clonotype was seen a handful of times. V is TRBV28 and J is TRBJ2-7; 7 nucleotides align to TRBD1. The CDR3 runs 17 residues. V was clipped by 3 bases and J by 2 bases; unmatched bases: 13. Germline V gene data show CDR1 as MDHEN and CDR2 as SYDVKM. CDR3 nucleotides: TGTGCCAGCAGTTTCAGCAAACAGGGGTTCCGGGCCTACGAGCAGTACTTC. This encodes CASSFSKQGFRAYEQYF.

This clonotype showed up many times. This chain links TRBV19 with TRBJ1-4; D is undetermined. Germline loops: CDR1 LNHDA, CDR2 SQIVND (reference sequence). This CDR3 is 15 amino acids long. V dropped 2 bases and J dropped 2 bases, with 9 bases sitting between them. CDR3 sequence: CASSISGDTNEKLFF. CDR3 coding DNA: TGTGCCAGTAGTATAAGTGGAGATACTAATGAAAAACTGTTTTTT.

This clonotype was seen a few times. The chain uses TRBV29-1 and TRBJ1-2, with D hard to call. This CDR3 has 13 residues. Deletions cut 4 bases from V and 4 bases from J, with 13 bases between. From germline, CDR1 is SQVTM and CDR2 ANQGSEA. The CDR3 spells CSVVRAIGYGYTF. CDR3 DNA: TGCAGCGTTGTGAGGGCTATCGGCTATGGCTACACCTTC.

A few counts support this clonotype. The chain couples TRBV5-1 to TRBJ1-1; the D gene is possibly TRBD1 (5 bases). The ends were cut back, 4 bases at V and 0 bases at J, with 13 bases in the middle. CDR3 length: 15 amino acids. Per the germline V gene, CDR1 is SGHRS and CDR2 is YFSETQ. For the CDR3, the DNA is TGCGCCAGCAGCCAGGACAACCACATGAACACTGAAGCTTTCTTT. This sequence encodes CASSQDNHMNTEAFF.

In its sample, this clonotype was seen many times. The chain is built from TRBV18 and TRBJ2-3, with D unclear. With 1 base removed from V and 2 bases from J, the gap between germline ends came to 4 bases. Germline-derived CDR1 and CDR2 are KGHSH and LQKENI. This CDR3 is 13 amino acids long. CDR3: CASSPRDTDTQYF. DNA for the CDR3: TGTGCCAGCTCACCACGGGACACAGATACGCAGTATTTT.

Ten or more counts support this clonotype. This chain uses TRBV7-8 with TRBJ2-5; no clear D gene. Germline CDR1 is SGHVS and CDR2 is FQNEAQ. V lost 3 bases to trimming and J lost 3 bases, with 5 bases between them. This CDR3 region has 12 residues. The CDR3 sequence: CASSFREETQYF. As DNA, the CDR3 is TGTGCCAGCAGCTTCCGTGAAGAGACCCAGTACTTC.

This clonotype showed up many times. CDR3 coding DNA: TGTGCCAGCAGTGATAAAGGTTATAGCAATCAGCCCCAGCATTTT. It encodes CASSDKGYSNQPQHF. This chain uses TRBV2 with TRBJ1-5, with D unclear. With 3 bases removed from V and 0 bases from J, the gap between germline ends came to 9 bases. This CDR3 comprises 15 residues. The germline gives CDR1 SNHLY, CDR2 FYNNEI. Combining the CDR3 with reference TRBV2 and TRBJ1-5 gives the whole variable domain EPEVTQTPSHQVTQMGQEVILRCVPISNHLYFYWYRQILGQKVEFLVSFYNNEISEKSEIFDDQFSVERPDGSNFTLKIRSTKLEDSAMYFCASSDKGYSNQPQHFGDGTRLSIL.

This clonotype was picked up many times. J is TRBJ2-2 and V is TRBV7-9; D is unclear. Germline V gene data show CDR1 as SEHNR and CDR2 as FQNEAQ (reference sequence). The CDR3 length is 14 residues. Trimming cost V 8 bases and J 4 bases, with 14 bases left between them. This CDR3 is CASPPRPPTGELFF. CDR3 sequence (DNA): TGTGCCAGCCCTCCGAGACCTCCCACCGGGGAGCTGTTTTTT.

This clonotype came up many times. The V call is TRBV7-3, the J call TRBJ2-1, with a possible D match to TRBD1 (5 bases). The V gene's germline CDR1 is SGHTA and CDR2 FQGTGA. The CDR3 has 13 amino acids. Trimming took 3 bases from V and 6 from J, leaving 9 bases between them. The CDR3 nucleotides read TGTGCCAGCAGCTTGAGTAGGGGCAATGAGCAGTTCTTC. Residues: CASSLSRGNEQFF.

This clonotype occurred many times. This rearrangement joins TRBV20-1 to TRBJ1-4, with D perhaps matching TRBD1 (5 bases). V lost 6 bases, J lost 7 bases, and 18 bases lay in between. The germline CDR1 and CDR2 sequences are DFQATT and SNEGSKA (reference sequence). This CDR3 is 14 amino acids long. CDR3 in DNA: TGCAGTGCCCAACAGGCGGGGATAAGTGAAAAACTGTTTTTT. Translating it yields CSAQQAGISEKLFF.

The table lists this clonotype with many counts. V and J are TRBV6-1 and TRBJ1-5; tentative D call: TRBD1 (5 bases). Per germline, CDR1 MNHNS and CDR2 SASEGT. CDR3 length equals 15 residues. V lost 4 bases and J lost 11, with 21 bases in between. CDR3 in amino acids: CASSARDEAPGSQHF. The CDR3 DNA follows: TGTGCCAGCAGTGCAAGAGACGAAGCTCCAGGGTCCCAGCATTTT.

The table lists this clonotype with a count of one. Just one base apart from a much larger clone, this may be a read error. J is TRBJ2-7 and V is TRBV5-6, with unresolved D. The CDR3 is made up of 14 amino acids. Germline V gene sequence: CDR1 SGHDT, CDR2 YYEEEE. V was cut by 4 bases and J by 0 bases, with 11 bases left in between. Written as DNA, the CDR3 is TGTGCCAGCAGCCGGATATGGAGCTCCTACGAGCAGTACTTC. As protein: CASSRIWSSYEQYF.

A few counts support this clonotype. The CDR3 DNA reads as TGTGCCAGCAGCCCTAAAGCAGGAATAGGGGAAAAACTGTTTTTT. Its protein product is CASSPKAGIGEKLFF. The chain employs TRBV3-1 and TRBJ1-4; D uncertain. V gave up 4 bases and J gave up 8 bases, with 17 bases separating them. The CDR3 sequence is 15 residues long. CDR1 and CDR2 (germline): LGHDT, YNNKEL (reference sequence).

This clonotype was seen a few times. This chain links TRBV7-2 with TRBJ2-3; a weak D match, TRBD2 (5 bases). Germline V gives CDR1 SGHTA, CDR2 FQGNSA. This CDR3 comprises 10 residues. Trimming pared 8 bases from V and 12 bases from J, leaving 12 bases between. CDR3 protein: CASGLPRQYF. The CDR3 region has the DNA TGTGCCAGCGGACTCCCGCGCCAGTATTTT.